These T cell receptor beta chains were read from a single sample in a study of PD-L1 blockade in urothelial cancer. The method was immunoSEQ multiplex PCR; TCRdb's version includes in-frame clones alone and lacks a portion of them. The sample lists about 70,000 clones, around four fifths occurring once. The material sequenced was PBMCs, taken around atezolizumab (anti-PD-L1) treatment. These receptors originate from a man in his 70s with urothelial cancer. CDR3s include the opening cysteine and the closing phenylalanine or tryptophan. The D gene is left open where the match is weak. The size of a clone is reported for some rows only, either as once, few or many, or as a class for expanded clones.

>TRBJ2-7|TRBD2|TRBV6-5|NA
CASRGLAGSSYEQYF
TGTGCCAGCAGAGGACTAGCGGGGAGCTCCTACGAGCAGTACTTC
>TRBJ2-2|TRBD1|TRBV7-9|NA
CASSTGGPELFF
TGTGCCAGCAGCACAGGGGGTCCAGAGCTGTTTTTT
>TRBJ2-7|NA|TRBV5-1|NA
CASSQTPYEQYF
TGCGCCAGCAGCCAGACTCCCTACGAGCAGTACTTC
>TRBJ2-1|TRBD2|TRBV5-4|NA
CASSFGRTSGRNEQFF
TGTGCCAGCAGCTTCGGCAGAACTAGCGGGAGGAATGAGCAGTTCTTC
>TRBJ2-3|TRBD1|TRBV19|NA
CASSRDRGTDTQYF
TGTGCCAGTAGCCGGGACAGGGGTACAGATACGCAGTATTTT
>TRBJ2-2|TRBD2|TRBV5-4|NA
CASSLKRDGTGELFF
TGTGCCAGCAGCTTGAAGCGGGACGGCACCGGGGAGCTGTTTTTT
>TRBJ2-1|TRBD2|TRBV6-4|few
CASSGTSADEQFF
TGTGCCAGCAGTGGGACTAGCGCCGATGAGCAGTTCTTC
>TRBJ2-4|TRBD1|TRBV2|NA
CASSLRTGGNIQYF
TGTGCCAGCAGTCTAAGGACAGGGGGAAACATTCAGTACTTC
>TRBJ2-7|NA|TRBV6-5|NA
CATSSLTYEQYF
TGTGCCACGAGCTCCTTAACCTACGAGCAGTACTTC
>TRBJ1-4|TRBD1|TRBV29-1|NA
CSARTGTGSEKLFF
TGCAGCGCCCGTACCGGGACAGGAAGTGAAAAACTGTTTTTT
>TRBJ1-5|NA|TRBV19|NA
CASTGNPGQPQHF
TGTGCCAGTACAGGGAATCCGGGTCAGCCCCAGCATTTT
>TRBJ2-1|TRBD1|TRBV6-6|NA
CATAGQGAWAEQFF
TGTGCCACCGCGGGACAGGGGGCTTGGGCTGAGCAGTTCTTC
>TRBJ2-3|TRBD2|TRBV28|NA
CASSLSAGAESDTQYF
TGTGCCAGCAGTTTATCAGCGGGAGCGGAGTCAGATACGCAGTATTTT
>TRBJ2-5|TRBD2|TRBV19|NA
CASSIGGAQETQYF
TGTGCCAGTAGTATCGGGGGGGCTCAAGAGACCCAGTACTTC
>TRBJ2-7|TRBD2|TRBV29-1|NA
CSVVGTSGPYEQYF
TGCAGCGTTGTGGGGACTAGCGGGCCCTACGAGCAGTACTTC
>TRBJ2-1|TRBD1|TRBV11-2|NA
CASSLALRDRGLNEQFF
TGTGCCAGCAGCTTAGCCCTCCGGGACAGGGGTCTTAATGAGCAGTTCTTC
>TRBJ2-5|NA|TRBV11-2|NA
CASSLGSRSSPEETQYF
TGTGCCAGCAGCTTAGGTTCTAGGAGTAGCCCTGAAGAGACCCAGTACTTC
>TRBJ2-7|TRBD2|TRBV4-2|NA
CASSQEWTSGFDEQYF
TGTGCCAGCAGCCAAGAATGGACTAGCGGGTTCGACGAGCAGTACTTC
>TRBJ2-7|NA|TRBV9|NA
CASSVGQATSYEQYF
TGTGCCAGCAGCGTAGGACAGGCAACCTCCTACGAGCAGTACTTC
>TRBJ1-4|NA|TRBV2|NA
CASSRPEDEKLFF
TGTGCCAGCAGTCGGCCGGAGGATGAAAAACTGTTTTTT
>TRBJ2-5|TRBD1|TRBV6-1|NA
CASSERDRGPETQYF
TGTGCCAGCAGTGAAAGGGACAGGGGGCCGGAGACCCAGTACTTC
>TRBJ1-1|NA|TRBV6-5|NA
CASGRGMNTEAFF
TGTGCCAGCGGGAGGGGGATGAACACTGAAGCTTTCTTT
>TRBJ2-1|TRBD1|TRBV29-1|NA
CSIGQGIGNEQFF
TGCAGCATAGGACAGGGGATAGGGAATGAGCAGTTCTTC
>TRBJ2-6|NA|TRBV11-2|once
CASSFRGAADSSGANVLTF
TGTGCCAGCAGCTTTCGGGGGGCAGCCGATAGCTCTGGGGCCAACGTCCTGACTTTC
>TRBJ2-1|NA|TRBV6-5|once
CASSYEEGTYNEQFF
TGTGCCAGCAGTTACGAAGAGGGCACCTACAATGAGCAGTTCTTC
>TRBJ2-3|NA|TRBV6-1|NA
CASSEMTAFTDTQYF
TGTGCCAGCAGTGAAATGACAGCTTTCACAGATACGCAGTATTTT
>TRBJ1-5|NA|TRBV27|NA
CASRQGPSNQPQHF
TGTGCCAGCAGACAGGGCCCTAGCAATCAGCCCCAGCATTTT
>TRBJ2-5|TRBD2|TRBV7-3|NA
CASSPGGERVETQYF
TGTGCCAGCAGCCCTGGGGGGGAAAGGGTAGAGACCCAGTACTTC
>TRBJ1-5|TRBD1|TRBV7-2|once
CASSPWTGPSNQPQHF
TGTGCCAGCAGCCCCTGGACAGGGCCCAGCAATCAGCCCCAGCATTTT
>TRBJ2-3|NA|TRBV14|NA
CASSQGGAGAQYF
TGTGCCAGCAGCCAGGGCGGGGCCGGTGCGCAGTATTTT
>TRBJ1-5|NA|TRBV28|few
CASSEENQPQHF
TGTGCCAGCTCCGAAGAGAATCAGCCCCAGCATTTT
>TRBJ2-3|TRBD2|TRBV28|NA
CASSPTLLAATDTQYF
TGTGCCAGTTCTCCTACGCTGCTAGCGGCCACAGATACGCAGTATTTT
>TRBJ2-3|NA|TRBV30|NA
CAWSSSRTDTQYF
TGTGCCTGGTCCAGTTCCCGCACAGATACGCAGTATTTT
>TRBJ2-7|TRBD2|TRBV2|NA
CASTPGLAGVGEQYF
TGTGCCAGCACCCCGGGACTAGCGGGAGTTGGTGAGCAGTACTTC
>TRBJ1-3|NA|TRBV7-9|NA
CASSRGAGGFGNTIYF
TGTGCCAGCAGCCGGGGAGCGGGCGGCTTTGGAAACACCATATATTTT
>TRBJ2-2|NA|TRBV28|once
CASSLSHLGLRTGELFF
TGTGCCAGCAGTTTATCCCATTTGGGGCTTAGGACCGGGGAGCTGTTTTTT
>TRBJ2-3|TRBD1|TRBV30|NA
CAWIGDRATDTQYF
TGTGCCTGGATTGGGGACAGGGCGACAGATACGCAGTATTTT
>TRBJ2-5|NA|TRBV7-3|NA
CASSLSLGETQYF
TGTGCCAGCAGCTTATCGCTAGGAGAGACCCAGTACTTC
>TRBJ2-7|TRBD2|TRBV28|NA
CASAPSGMPYEQYF
TGTGCCAGCGCTCCTAGCGGGATGCCCTACGAGCAGTACTTC
>TRBJ1-1|TRBD1|TRBV18|NA
CASSSLSGTATEAFF
TGTGCCAGCTCATCCCTCTCCGGGACAGCCACTGAAGCTTTCTTT
>TRBJ2-5|NA|TRBV4-2|once
CASSQQLAGETQYF
TGTGCCAGCAGCCAACAACTAGCTGGTGAGACCCAGTACTTC
>TRBJ1-1|TRBD1|TRBV11-2|NA
CASSSRPVNRGLMNTEAFF
TGTGCCAGCAGCTCTCGTCCGGTTAACAGGGGGCTAATGAACACTGAAGCTTTCTTT
>TRBJ2-3|NA|TRBV5-4|NA
CASSFSGTSTDTQYF
TGTGCCAGCAGCTTCTCCGGGACTAGCACAGATACGCAGTATTTT
>TRBJ2-3|TRBD1|TRBV29-1|NA
CSVETGADTQYF
TGCAGCGTTGAAACAGGGGCAGATACGCAGTATTTT
>TRBJ2-7|TRBD2|TRBV28|NA
CASSLTAGGPYEQYF
TGTGCCAGCAGTTTAACGGCGGGAGGGCCGTACGAGCAGTACTTC
>TRBJ1-5|TRBD1|TRBV4-1|NA
CASSPWTGRDQPQHF
TGCGCCAGCAGCCCCTGGACAGGGAGGGATCAGCCCCAGCATTTT
>TRBJ1-1|NA|TRBV11-3|NA
CASSSNRDTEAFF
TGTGCCAGCAGCTCAAACAGGGACACTGAAGCTTTCTTT
>TRBJ2-3|TRBD2|TRBV4-2|NA
CASSPLAGGPGDTQYF
TGTGCCAGCAGCCCACTAGCGGGAGGGCCAGGGGATACGCAGTATTTT
>TRBJ2-7|NA|TRBV6-7|NA
CASSSTSPLAYEQYF
TGTGCCAGCAGTAGCACGAGTCCCCTAGCCTACGAGCAGTACTTC
>TRBJ2-3|TRBD1|TRBV19|NA
CASSIRGGDSADTQYF
TGTGCCAGTAGTATAAGAGGGGGCGATTCCGCAGATACGCAGTATTTT
>TRBJ2-1|TRBD1|TRBV18|NA
CASSPPNRGSYNEQFF
TGTGCCAGCTCACCACCTAACAGGGGCAGTTACAATGAGCAGTTCTTC
>TRBJ2-3|TRBD1|TRBV29-1|once
CSASTGGATDTQYF
TGCAGCGCCTCTACAGGGGGCGCGACAGATACGCAGTATTTT
>TRBJ2-1|TRBD2|TRBV7-9|NA
CASSLGGLAGTYNEQFF
TGTGCCAGCAGCTTAGGGGGACTAGCGGGGACCTACAATGAGCAGTTCTTC
>TRBJ2-1|NA|TRBV7-9|NA
CASSLSTRGHEQFF
TGTGCCAGCAGCTTGTCCACTCGAGGTCATGAGCAGTTCTTC
>TRBJ2-5|NA|TRBV6-6|NA
CASSYGLAETQYF
TGTGCCAGCAGTTACGGGCTAGCGGAGACCCAGTACTTC
>TRBJ2-2|TRBD1|TRBV6-5|NA
CASTPRQGAAGELFF
TGTGCCAGCACCCCTCGGCAGGGGGCTGCCGGGGAGCTGTTTTTT
>TRBJ1-2|NA|TRBV5-1|NA
CASSLAGGLNGYTF
TGCGCCAGCAGCTTGGCCGGCGGTCTCAATGGCTACACCTTC
>TRBJ2-5|NA|TRBV9|NA
CASSVGRGQETQYF
TGTGCCAGCAGCGTTGGGAGGGGGCAAGAGACCCAGTACTTC
>TRBJ2-2|NA|TRBV9|once
CASSVWQGTTGELFF
TGTGCCAGCAGCGTGTGGCAGGGTACGACCGGGGAGCTGTTTTTT